These 13 T cell receptor beta chains were all obtained from the same sample, sequenced in a study of T cell repertoires in cytomegalovirus infection. TCRdb reprocessed the reads via MiXCR and lists one record per CDR3 protein. The sample lists about 400,000 distinct CDR3 sequences, around a sixth seen once, with approximately 10% in the top ten. Input material: PBMCs. Source of these receptors: a human donor in good health (CMV status not recorded). Some clones in this sample may be carry-over from other donors' samples.

This clonotype showed up many times. The rearrangement joins TRBV28 to TRBJ1-1; 7 positions agree with TRBD1. Losses at the gene ends were 4 bases for V and 8 bases for J; bases not matched to a gene: 7. CDR1 MDHEN and CDR2 SYDVKM come from the germline V gene. The CDR3 extends over 13 amino acids. CDR3 coding DNA: TGTGCCAGCAGTTATCCGGGGGACAGAGAAGCTTTCTTT. Protein: CASSYPGDREAFF.

This clonotype was seen ten or more times. V is TRBV7-2 and J is TRBJ2-3, with TRBD1 matching 9 bases. The CDR3 length is 12 residues. The germline CDR1 and CDR2 sequences are SGHTA and FQGNSA. V was pared by 5 bases and J by 14 bases, with 8 bases of the junction left unmatched. The CDR3, as DNA: TGTGCCAGCAGCCGTGACGGGACAGGGTTGTATTTT. Its translation: CASSRDGTGLYF.

This clonotype showed up just a few times. The CDR3 region has the DNA TGTGCCAGCAGCCGAAGTCGGACTAGCGGGAGAGGGTCCTACAATGAGCAGTTCTTC. Translation gives CASSRSRTSGRGSYNEQFF. The chain carries TRBV7-8 and TRBJ2-1; 13 bases fit TRBD2. Germline V lookup: CDR1 SGHVS, CDR2 FQNEAQ. The V gene end was trimmed by 5 bases and the J gene end by 1 base; junction bases not matched to a gene: 11. This CDR3 region has 19 residues. Based on the CDR3 plus reference TRBV7-8 and TRBJ2-1, the full variable domain is GAGVSQSPRYKVAKRGQDVALRCDPISGHVSLFWYQQALGQGPEFLTYFQNEAQLDKSGLPSDRFFAERPEGSVSTLKIQRTQQEDSAVYLCASSRSRTSGRGSYNEQFFGPGTRLTVL.

This clonotype was seen a handful of times. This chain uses TRBV2 with TRBJ2-1; TRBD2 agrees at 10 bases. The ends lost 2 bases at V and 0 bases at J; junction bases unmatched: 4. This CDR3 spans 17 amino acids. Looked up from germline, CDR1 is SNHLY and CDR2 is FYNNEI. The CDR3 nucleotides are TGTGCCAGCAGTGAAAGGACTAGCGGATTCTCCTACAATGAGCAGTTCTTC. Protein: CASSERTSGFSYNEQFF.

V and J are TRBV7-2 and TRBJ2-1; D not resolved. Germline V gene data show CDR1 as SGHTA and CDR2 as FQGNSA. The germline V and J ends were trimmed by 6 bases and 6 bases, with 21 bases remaining between them. This CDR3 has 16 amino acids. The CDR3 spells CASSSSSGWAGNEQFF. The CDR3 nucleotides read TGTGCCAGCAGTTCCTCTTCGGGTTGGGCAGGCAATGAGCAGTTCTTC. The whole variable domain, remainder taken from reference TRBV7-2 and TRBJ2-1, is GAGVSQSPSNKVTEKGKDVELRCDPISGHTALYWYRQSLGQGLEFLIYFQGNSAPDKSGLPSDRFSAERTGGSVSTLTIQRTQQEDSAVYLCASSSSSGWAGNEQFFGPGTRLTVL.

This clonotype was counted many times. CDR3 protein: CASSQPGLAGGPLLTSSTDTQYF. The CDR3, as DNA: TGTGCCAGCAGCCAACCGGGACTAGCGGGAGGGCCCCTTTTAACGTCTAGCACAGATACGCAGTATTTT. This chain uses TRBV7-2 with TRBJ2-3, with 16 bases lining up with TRBD2. With 5 bases clipped from V and 0 bases from J, the junction kept 20 bases outside the gene matches. Germline loops: CDR1 SGHTA, CDR2 FQGNSA. CDR3 length: 23 residues.

There are many counts of this clonotype. This chain joins TRBV7-9 and TRBJ1-4; no firm D call. The V gene lost 5 bases and the J gene lost 5 bases, with 15 bases spanning the gap. The germline gives CDR1 SEHNR, CDR2 FQNEAQ (reference sequence). CDR3 length equals 15 residues. CDR3 sequence: CASSPRVADNEKLFF. The CDR3 nucleotides read TGTGCCAGCAGCCCTAGGGTGGCCGACAATGAAAAACTGTTTTTT.

The chain combines TRBV15 with TRBJ1-1, with unresolved D. Germline V gene data show CDR1 as LNHNV and CDR2 as YYDKDF (reference sequence). The V and J ends lost 3 bases and 1 base respectively, with 18 bases between them. This CDR3 is built from 17 residues. The CDR3 sequence: CATSSRGSWGWNTEAFF. Written as DNA, the CDR3 is TGTGCCACCAGCAGTCGAGGAAGCTGGGGATGGAACACTGAAGCTTTCTTT.

This clonotype was recorded at least ten times. This chain uses TRBV11-2 with TRBJ2-5; 8 nucleotides line up with TRBD2. CDR3 length: 15 amino acids. The V and J ends lost 5 bases and 2 bases, in that order; junction bases with no gene match: 7. The germline gives CDR1 SGHAT, CDR2 FQNNGV. The CDR3 DNA reads TGTGCCAGCAGCCCAACTAGCGGACTGCAAGAGACCCAGTACTTC. Its translation is CASSPTSGLQETQYF.

In this sample, this clonotype turned up a few times. The rearrangement joins TRBV5-6 to TRBJ1-1; the D gene is possibly TRBD1 (5 bases). Germline values: CDR1 SGHDT, CDR2 YYEEEE. V was cut by 1 base and J by 8 bases, with 12 bases left in between. The CDR3 totals 13 residues. This CDR3 reads CASSLFDPGEAFF. The DNA for the CDR3 is TGTGCCAGCAGCTTGTTCGATCCAGGGGAAGCTTTCTTT.

In its sample, this clonotype was seen a few times. V and J are TRBV5-6 and TRBJ1-2; 7 bases are shared with TRBD1. The CDR3 spans 13 residues. J gave up 7 bases and V 5 bases, and 8 bases lay outside the gene matches. The germline V gene encodes CDR1 SGHDT and CDR2 YYEEEE. CDR3 sequence: CASSYFGQVGYTF. The CDR3 nucleotides are TGTGCCAGCAGTTATTTTGGACAGGTTGGCTACACCTTC.

V is TRBV28 and J is TRBJ2-7, with 10 bases fitting TRBD1. J gave up 2 bases and V 4 bases, and 11 bases lay outside the gene matches. Germline values: CDR1 MDHEN, CDR2 SYDVKM. The CDR3 covers 17 residues. The chain's CDR3 is CASSSLSGTGVPYEQYF. The CDR3 DNA follows: TGTGCCAGCAGTTCCTTGTCCGGGACAGGGGTACCCTACGAGCAGTACTTC.

The CDR3 DNA sequence: TGTGCCAGCAGGCATCTAGCGGGGGGCACAGATACGCAGTATTTT. It specifies CASRHLAGGTDTQYF. The chain is built from TRBV28 and TRBJ2-3; 10 positions match TRBD2. V gave up 6 bases and J gave up 1 base; unmatched junction bases: 4. Germline values: CDR1 MDHEN, CDR2 SYDVKM. The CDR3 is 15 residues long.